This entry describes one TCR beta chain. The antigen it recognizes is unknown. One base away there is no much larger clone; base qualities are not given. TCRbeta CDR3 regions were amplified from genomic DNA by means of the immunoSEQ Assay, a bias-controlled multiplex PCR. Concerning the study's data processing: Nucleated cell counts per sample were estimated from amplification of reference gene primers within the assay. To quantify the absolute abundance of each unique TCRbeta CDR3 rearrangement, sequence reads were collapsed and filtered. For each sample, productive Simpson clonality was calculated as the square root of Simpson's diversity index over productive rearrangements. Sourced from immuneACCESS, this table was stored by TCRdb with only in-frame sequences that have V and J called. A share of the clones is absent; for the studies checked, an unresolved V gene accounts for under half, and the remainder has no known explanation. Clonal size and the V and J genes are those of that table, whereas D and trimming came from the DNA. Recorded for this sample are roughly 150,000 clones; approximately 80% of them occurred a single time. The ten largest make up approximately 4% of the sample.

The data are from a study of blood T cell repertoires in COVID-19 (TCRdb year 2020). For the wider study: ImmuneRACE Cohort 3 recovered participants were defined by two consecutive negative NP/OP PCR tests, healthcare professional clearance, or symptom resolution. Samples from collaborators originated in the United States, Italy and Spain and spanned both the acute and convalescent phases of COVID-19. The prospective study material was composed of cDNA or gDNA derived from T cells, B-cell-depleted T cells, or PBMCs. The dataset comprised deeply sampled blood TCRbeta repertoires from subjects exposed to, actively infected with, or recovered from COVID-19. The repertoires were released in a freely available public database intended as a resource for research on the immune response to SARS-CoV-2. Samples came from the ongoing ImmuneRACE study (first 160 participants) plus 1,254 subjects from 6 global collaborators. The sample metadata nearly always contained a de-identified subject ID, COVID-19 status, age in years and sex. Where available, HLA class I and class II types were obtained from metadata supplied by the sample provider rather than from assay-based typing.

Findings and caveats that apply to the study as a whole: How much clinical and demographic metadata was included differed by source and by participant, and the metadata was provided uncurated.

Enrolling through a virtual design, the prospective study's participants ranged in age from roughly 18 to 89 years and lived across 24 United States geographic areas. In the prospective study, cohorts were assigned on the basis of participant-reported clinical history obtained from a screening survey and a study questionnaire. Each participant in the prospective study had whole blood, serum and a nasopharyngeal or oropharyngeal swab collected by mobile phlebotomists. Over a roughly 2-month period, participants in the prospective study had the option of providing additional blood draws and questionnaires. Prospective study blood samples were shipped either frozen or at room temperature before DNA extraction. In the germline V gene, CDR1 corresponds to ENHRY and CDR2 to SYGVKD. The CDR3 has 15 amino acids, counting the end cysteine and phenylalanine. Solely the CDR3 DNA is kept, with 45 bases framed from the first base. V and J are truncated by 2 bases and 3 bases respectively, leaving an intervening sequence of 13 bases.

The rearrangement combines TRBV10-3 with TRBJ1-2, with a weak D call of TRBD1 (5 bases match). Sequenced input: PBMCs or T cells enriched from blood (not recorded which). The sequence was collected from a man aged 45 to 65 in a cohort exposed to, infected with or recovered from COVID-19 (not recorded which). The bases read TGTGCCATCAGTGAGGGCCAGGGTTGGGACTATGGCTACACCTTC. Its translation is CAISEGQGWDYGYTF.